This T cell receptor beta chain originates from a study of shared clonotypes between healthy human individuals. Clones were sequenced by immunoSEQ multiplex PCR, and TCRdb holds only the in-frame ones, with some missing. The sample has approximately 2,000,000 clones, 93% seen once. Terminally differentiated effector memory CD45RA+ cells were excluded from the naive CD8 cells, which were CD45RO-negative and positively selected for CCR7. This CDR3 is built from 17 residues. Looked up from germline, CDR1 is MDHEN and CDR2 is SYDVKM. V was trimmed by 5 bases and J by 0 bases, leaving 17 bases between them.

Source material: naive CD8+ T cells from PBMCs. This sequence originates from a man younger than 30 in good health. Some clones in this sample may be carry-over from other donors' samples. The genes are TRBV28 and TRBJ2-1, with a possible D match to TRBD2 (5 bases). The chain's CDR3 is CASSPPVSDLSYNEQFF. In nucleotides, the CDR3 is TGTGCCAGCAGTCCTCCCGTTAGCGACCTCTCCTACAATGAGCAGTTCTTC.